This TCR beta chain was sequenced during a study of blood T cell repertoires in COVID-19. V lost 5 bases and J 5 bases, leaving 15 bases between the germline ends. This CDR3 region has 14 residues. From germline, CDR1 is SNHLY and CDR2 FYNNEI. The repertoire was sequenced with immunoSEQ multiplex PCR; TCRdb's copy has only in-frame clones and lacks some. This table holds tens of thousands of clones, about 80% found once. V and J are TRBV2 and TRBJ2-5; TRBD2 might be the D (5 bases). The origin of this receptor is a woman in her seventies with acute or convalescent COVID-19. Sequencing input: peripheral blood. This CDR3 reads CASSSTRSGETQYF. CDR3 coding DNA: TGTGCCAGCAGTTCGACCAGGTCGGGGGAGACCCAGTACTTC.